The 32 T cell receptor beta chains below were found in one sample sequenced in a study of cytomegalovirus exposure and HLA in healthy donors. This PCR relied on a set of 60 Vbeta primers and 13 Jbeta primers. Libraries were prepared by immunoSEQ multiplex PCR; TCRdb keeps only in-frame clonotypes and omits some of them. The table shows 200,000 to 250,000 clones, with around 80% occurring only once. The sequencing sample was made of PBMCs. The source is a boy between 10 and 17 years old in good health and CMV-seronegative.

Of note for this clone: The same CDR3 can be traced to other DNA sequences in this sample. This rearrangement joins TRBV13 to TRBJ1-1; unclear D gene. This CDR3 is built from 13 residues. Germline V gene sequence: CDR1 PRHDT, CDR2 FYEKMQ (reference sequence). Trimming took 1 base from V and 1 from J, leaving 4 bases between them. CDR3 loop: CASSLDRNTEAFF. The CDR3 bases are TGTGCCAGCAGCTTAGATAGGAACACTGAAGCTTTCTTT.

The rearrangement links TRBV6-5 to TRBJ2-5; D unresolved. CDR3 length: 14 residues. Trimming shortened V by 6 bases and J by 1 base, and 12 bases separated the two germline ends. CDR1 is MNHEY and CDR2 is SVGAGI in the germline V gene. CDR3 sequence reads: CASRPMASQETQYF. CDR3 sequence (DNA): TGTGCCAGCAGACCAATGGCATCCCAAGAGACCCAGTACTTC.

V gene TRBV10-3 combines with J gene TRBJ2-3, with D possibly TRBD2 on 6 matching bases. The CDR3 sequence is 22 residues long. The germline CDR1 and CDR2 sequences are ENHRY and SYGVKD. V was cut by 0 bases and J by 2 bases, with 30 bases left in between. In nucleotides, the CDR3 is TGTGCCATCAGTGAGTCGCGAGATCAGACCGGGACTCGTATTTCTAACACAGATACGCAGTATTTT. This gives the protein CAISESRDQTGTRISNTDTQYF.

The rearrangement joins TRBV5-8 to TRBJ1-6; D gene unclear. Germline-derived CDR1 and CDR2 are SGHTS and YDEGEE. Trimming pared 0 bases from V and 11 bases from J, leaving 6 bases between. The CDR3 loop spans 12 amino acids. The CDR3 here is CASSLGPPPLHF. CDR3 bases: TGTGCCAGCAGCTTGGGGCCCCCACCCCTCCACTTT.

In its sample, this clone was seen once. J is TRBJ2-2 and V is TRBV10-1; D is possibly TRBD1 (5 bases). V lost 0 bases and J 4 bases, leaving 9 bases between the germline ends. The CDR3 has 15 residues. In germline, CDR1 is WNHNN, CDR2 SYGVQD (reference sequence). The CDR3 loop reads CASSESRQTTGELFF. The CDR3 nucleotides are TGCGCCAGCAGTGAGTCCCGACAGACCACCGGGGAGCTGTTTTTT.

This clone was counted once. J is TRBJ2-2 and V is TRBV19, with D possibly TRBD2 on 7 matching bases. Trimming cost V 6 bases and J 1 base, with 15 bases left between them. Germline CDR1 reads LNHDA; CDR2 reads SQIVND (reference sequence). This CDR3 contains 16 residues. CDR3 DNA sequence: TGTGCCAGTAGGAGGGGGGGGGACCAGAACACCGGGGAGCTGTTTTTT. Encoded protein: CASRRGGDQNTGELFF.

The rearrangement links TRBV6-5 to TRBJ1-6; TRBD1 agrees at 9 bases. Per germline, CDR1 MNHEY and CDR2 SVGAGI. This CDR3 region has 15 residues. The trim removed 6 bases at V and 6 bases at J, leaving 6 bases unmatched. For the CDR3, the DNA is TGTGCCAGCAGCTGGGACAGGGCCGCTAATTCACCCCTCCACTTT. This encodes CASSWDRAANSPLHF.

This chain joins TRBV5-1 and TRBJ2-5, with D hard to call. There are 14 residues in the CDR3. The V end lost 4 bases, the J end lost 4 bases, and 14 bases lay between the germline ends. CDR1 SGHRS and CDR2 YFSETQ come from the germline V gene. The CDR3 DNA reads TGCGCCAGCAGCCCCCTCAGCGCGCGAGAGACCCAGTACTTC. Its translation: CASSPLSARETQYF.

The CDR3 is CSVDQRAAGGSGGYTF. Written as DNA, the CDR3 is TGCAGCGTTGACCAACGGGCGGCGGGGGGTAGCGGTGGCTACACCTTC. This sequence joins TRBV29-1 and TRBJ1-2; TRBD1 might be the D (5 bases). V was shortened by 3 bases and J by 7 bases, with 24 bases between the two germline ends. This CDR3 spans 16 amino acids. Germline V gives CDR1 SQVTM, CDR2 ANQGSEA.

The gene calls are TRBV5-6 and TRBJ2-5; D is possibly TRBD2 (6 bases). CDR1 and CDR2 (germline): SGHDT, YYEEEE. CDR3 length: 12 residues. Deletions cut 3 bases from V and 6 bases from J, with 9 bases between. The CDR3 sequence is CASSSGVKTQYF. The CDR3 coding sequence is TGTGCCAGCAGCTCGGGAGTAAAGACCCAGTACTTC.

DNA for the CDR3: TGTGCCAGCAGCTCCCCCAAGGGAGGGGGGAGCGGCGGGGAGCTGTTTTTT. Amino acid sequence: CASSSPKGGGSGGELFF. V usage is TRBV11-2 and J usage is TRBJ2-2; a possible D gene is TRBD2 (7 bases). Germline V CDR1 and CDR2: SGHAT, FQNNGV. The germline V and J ends were trimmed by 4 bases and 7 bases, with 22 bases remaining between them. This CDR3 contains 17 residues.

The gene calls are TRBV14 and TRBJ1-2; 7 bases align to TRBD1. V lost 0 bases and J lost 7; bases outside the gene matches: 8. Germline V lookup: CDR1 SGHDN, CDR2 FVKESK. There are 15 residues in the CDR3. The CDR3, as DNA: TGTGCCAGCAGCCAAGATTTGACAGGGCGGGGTGGCTACACCTTC. It specifies CASSQDLTGRGGYTF.

This chain links TRBV9 with TRBJ1-1; TRBD1 matches at 9 bases. The CDR3 runs to 16 residues. Trimming removed 0 bases from V and 0 bases from J; junction bases left unmatched: 3. Germline CDR1 SGDLS, CDR2 YYNGEE. CDR3 in amino acids: CASSVGGTGMNTEAFF. The CDR3, as DNA: TGTGCCAGCAGCGTAGGGGGGACAGGGATGAACACTGAAGCTTTCTTT.

The rearrangement uses TRBV27 and TRBJ1-5; maybe TRBD1 (6 bases). V was pared by 6 bases and J by 6 bases, with 12 bases between. The CDR3 length is 13 residues. CDR1 MNHEY and CDR2 SMNVEV come from the germline V gene (reference sequence). CDR3 DNA: TGTGCCAGCAGATGGGGGGGCGGTCAGCCCCAGCATTTT. Its protein is CASRWGGGQPQHF.

J is TRBJ2-7 and V is TRBV4-2; 10 bases fit TRBD2. This CDR3 has 17 residues. V lost 0 bases and J lost 5; bases outside the gene matches: 10. In germline, CDR1 is LGHNA, CDR2 YNFKEQ. CDR3 nucleotide sequence: TGTGCCAGCAGCCAAGATCTAGCGGGGGAGGATTTCCACGAGCAGTACTTC. This codes for CASSQDLAGEDFHEQYF.

This clone has only a few counts. The chain has TRBV4-2 and TRBJ1-1; D gene unclear. The germline CDR1 and CDR2 sequences are LGHNA and YNFKEQ. CDR3 length: 12 residues. The V end was cut by 2 bases, the J end by 3 bases, with 4 bases between. The CDR3 nucleotides read TGTGCCAGCAGCCAAACGGACACTGAAGCTTTCTTT. Its protein product is CASSQTDTEAFF.

This clone was recorded once. The chain has TRBV10-3 and TRBJ2-7; weak D call: TRBD2 (5 bases). Trimming pared 6 bases from V and 4 bases from J, leaving 13 bases between. Germline lookup yields CDR1 ENHRY and CDR2 SYGVKD. This CDR3 contains 13 residues. The CDR3: CAISREPTYEQYF. Here the CDR3 DNA reads TGTGCCATCAGCCGGGAACCGACATACGAGCAGTACTTC.

This chain connects TRBV5-4 to TRBJ2-1; no reliable D call. This CDR3 region has 16 residues. Trimming cost V 3 bases and J 0 bases, with 13 bases left between them. Germline assignment: CDR1 SGHNT and CDR2 YYREEE (reference sequence). CDR3 nucleotide sequence: TGTGCCAGCAGCTCGGGTCCTGGGTCCTCCTACAATGAGCAGTTCTTC. This sequence encodes CASSSGPGSSYNEQFF.

The chain uses TRBV19 and TRBJ1-6; 8 bases line up with TRBD1. V lost 9 bases, J lost 3 bases, and 10 bases stayed unmatched. Germline V gene lookup returns CDR1 LNHDA and CDR2 SQIVND (reference sequence). This CDR3 is built from 16 residues. The CDR3 nucleotides are TGTGCCAGCACCGACAGGGGTAAACGCTATAATTCACCCCTCCACTTT. Its protein is CASTDRGKRYNSPLHF.

The rearrangement uses TRBV19 and TRBJ1-1, with no clear D. Trimming left V 5 bases short and J 1 base short, with 11 bases between. CDR3 length: 14 residues. In germline, CDR1 is LNHDA, CDR2 SQIVND (reference sequence). This CDR3 is CASSSRRQNTEAFF. The CDR3, as DNA: TGTGCCAGTAGTTCGCGGCGGCAGAACACTGAAGCTTTCTTT.

The rearrangement uses TRBV5-1 and TRBJ2-3, with no clear D. This CDR3 spans 14 amino acids. Germline V gene data show CDR1 as SGHRS and CDR2 as YFSETQ. Trimming took 1 base from V and 2 from J, leaving 8 bases between them. CDR3 residues: CASSLLSPTDTQYF. CDR3 in DNA: TGCGCCAGCAGCTTGTTATCCCCCACAGATACGCAGTATTTT.

This chain links TRBV11-3 with TRBJ1-2; 8 nucleotides match TRBD1. The J segment lost 7 bases and the V segment lost 5 bases, leaving 9 bases of the junction unmatched. This CDR3 is 14 amino acids long. Germline assignment: CDR1 SGHNT and CDR2 YENEEA. Here the CDR3 reads CASSHGQGGAGYTF. The CDR3 DNA follows: TGTGCCAGCAGCCACGGACAGGGCGGGGCTGGCTACACCTTC.

Worth noting for this clone: One end of the junction does not line up with germline, which may come from a read error. V is TRBV6-5 and J is TRBJ2-1; a weak D match, TRBD1 (5 bases). Per the germline V gene, CDR1 is MNHEY and CDR2 is SVGAGI. There are 13 residues in the CDR3. Here the CDR3 DNA reads TGTGCCAGCAGTAGGACAAGTTACAATGGGCAGTTCTTC. Translated: CASSRTSYNGQFF.

This chain connects TRBV6-9 to TRBJ2-7; D is possibly TRBD2 (5 bases). Trimming took off 0 bases at V and 3 bases at J, with 12 bases between the two ends. The CDR3 has 15 amino acids. CDR1 is MNHGY, CDR2 SVAAGI, per germline. The CDR3 sequence: CASSYSWVGVYEQYF. CDR3 nucleotides: TGTGCCAGCAGTTATTCATGGGTCGGGGTCTACGAGCAGTACTTC.

The chain links TRBV30 to TRBJ2-3, with D possibly TRBD2 on 6 matching bases. There are 14 residues in the CDR3. The germline gives CDR1 GTSNPN, CDR2 SVGIG (reference sequence). Trimming stripped 0 bases from V and 6 bases from J, with 13 bases between. The CDR3 bases are TGTGCCTGGAGTGTCCTAGCGAACACGGATACGCAGTATTTT. It translates to CAWSVLANTDTQYF.

V is TRBV5-1 and J is TRBJ2-3; D call uncertain. Germline values: CDR1 SGHRS, CDR2 YFSETQ. The CDR3 contains 13 residues. V was clipped by 0 bases and J by 2 bases, with 4 bases between them. The CDR3 DNA is TGCGCCAGCAGCTTGGACACCACAGATACGCAGTATTTT. Amino acid sequence: CASSLDTTDTQYF.

The genes are TRBV30 and TRBJ1-4; no clear D. Germline CDR1 and CDR2: GTSNPN and SVGIG (reference sequence). The CDR3 is made up of 13 amino acids. Trimming shortened V by 1 base and J by 6 bases, and 9 bases separated the two germline ends. CDR3 region: CAWSDGGDEKLFF. In DNA, the CDR3 is TGTGCCTGGAGTGACGGCGGAGATGAAAAACTGTTTTTT.

This chain uses TRBV11-3 with TRBJ2-3; TRBD1 aligns across 7 bases. V shed 3 bases, J shed 4 bases, and the junction held 4 bases outside the gene matches. CDR1 and CDR2 (germline): SGHNT, YENEEA. The CDR3 has 14 residues. The CDR3 sequence: CASSFTGAADTQYF. The CDR3 coding sequence is TGTGCCAGCAGCTTTACAGGGGCAGCAGATACGCAGTATTTT.

The V call is TRBV18, the J call TRBJ2-1; tentatively, D is TRBD2 (7 bases). This CDR3 contains 16 residues. The germline V and J ends were trimmed by 3 bases and 8 bases, with 20 bases remaining between them. In germline, CDR1 is KGHSH, CDR2 LQKENI. The CDR3, as DNA: TGTGCCAGCTCACCTTTGCTGGGGGGGCCTCTCGATGAGCAGTTCTTC. Encoded protein: CASSPLLGGPLDEQFF.

This sequence joins TRBV7-9 and TRBJ1-1; tentative D call: TRBD1 (6 bases). Trimming stripped 5 bases from V and 1 base from J, with 8 bases between. This CDR3 has 13 residues. CDR1 SEHNR and CDR2 FQNEAQ come from the germline V gene (reference sequence). CDR3 nucleotide sequence: TGTGCCAGCAGCCAGACAGGGAACACTGAAGCTTTCTTT. Its protein product is CASSQTGNTEAFF.

The genes are TRBV12-5 and TRBJ1-5; the D gene is possibly TRBD1 (5 bases). The germline V gene encodes CDR1 LGHNT and CDR2 FRNRAP. CDR3 length equals 15 residues. The V gene lost 7 bases and the J gene lost 8 bases, with 21 bases spanning the gap. CDR3: CASAVNPGLEEPQHF. DNA for the CDR3: TGTGCTAGTGCCGTTAACCCGGGACTTGAAGAGCCCCAGCATTTT.

This chain uses TRBV30 with TRBJ1-4, with a tentative D call TRBD1 (6 bases). Trimming cost V 0 bases and J 2 bases, with 10 bases left between them. Germline V CDR1 and CDR2: GTSNPN, SVGIG (reference sequence). The CDR3 is 15 residues long. The CDR3 protein is CAWSVLQGTNEKLFF. CDR3 in DNA: TGTGCCTGGAGTGTATTACAGGGTACTAATGAAAAACTGTTTTTT. Supplemented by reference TRBV30 and TRBJ1-4, the full variable domain reads SQTIHQWPATLVQPVGSPLSLECTVEGTSNPNLYWYRQAAGRGLQLLFYSVGIGQISSEVPQNLSASRPQDRQFILSSKKLLLSDSGFYLCAWSVLQGTNEKLFFGSGTQLSVL.